This entry describes one TCR beta chain. The specificity of this receptor is unknown. No much larger clone exists at a distance of one base, and base qualities are not known. The donors were healthy, HIV-negative adults who had no recently reported acute infections or vaccinations. Only Caucasian adults living in Nashville, Tennessee, USA were represented among the donors. CD4+ T cells were enriched through magnetic negative selection, after which naive cells were positively selected on CD45RA and the remaining negative fraction served as the memory subset. Blood was obtained by leukapheresis, after which PBMCs were separated by Ficoll-Histopaque density gradient centrifugation and cryopreserved in liquid nitrogen vapor phase. Analytical flow cytometry was used to check the purity and quantity of each magnetically sorted T cell population. Genomic DNA was isolated from every sorted fraction and measured by UV absorbance on a Nanodrop 2000c.

V and J are truncated by 1 base and 6 bases respectively, leaving an intervening sequence of 13 bases. The CDR3 has 14 amino acids, counting the end cysteine and phenylalanine. CDR3 DNA is the only sequence kept; it has 42 bases, read in frame from the first base. The CDR1 and CDR2 encoded by the germline V gene are KGHSH and LQKENI. The data were obtained in a study of shared clonotypes between healthy human individuals (dated by TCRdb to 2020 to 2021). At the level of the whole study: Three men and two women, aged 18 to 49 years, made up the cohort. For each donor, CD4 naive and CD4 memory were each run on three plates, CD8 naive on two plates, and CD8 memory on one plate. To estimate repertoire size and how much clonotype sharing occurs between individuals, the study deeply sequenced the blood TCR repertoires of five healthy adults. To increase sequencing depth and limit assay-specific biases, TCR repertoire library preparation and sequencing were carried out by different laboratories using diverse techniques. Each donor's leukapheresis produced roughly between about 0.9 and 9.5 billion PBMCs.

Using the deep immunoSEQ assay, TCR CDR3 regions were amplified from genomic DNA by multiplex PCR. Extracted genomic DNA from each cell subset was distributed evenly across all wells of several immunoSEQ 96-well plates, and each plate was treated as a replicate. For sorted subsets, each replicate PCR was loaded with about 0.2 ug genomic DNA, equivalent to 25,000 to 35,000 T cell genomes. Purified libraries were measured with a Qubit 3.0 fluorometer, size-checked on a Bioanalyzer 2100, and measured again with the KAPA Library Quantification kit. A separate single-read 150-cycle Illumina NextSeq 550 flow cell was used to sequence each immunoSEQ 96-well plate. Under the source paper's analysis protocol: The immunoSEQ output contained only junctional sequences without quality scores, so filtering could not match that applied to full-length reads. Sequences were annotated with PyIR, a Python wrapper for IgBLAST v1.9, and V/J genes and CDR3 were assigned using IMGT germline references. Reads with weak V/J assignments (E-value above 1e-6), missing CDR3, stop codons, out-of-frame junctions, or ambiguous translated residues were removed. V3J clonotypes were defined by identical inferred V gene, J gene, and CDR3 amino acid sequence. To compute the percentage overlap between repertoires, the number of shared unique clonotypes was divided by the size of the smaller repertoire. RTK rarefaction, the Chao1 estimator, and Recon v2.1 estimates of unobserved clonotypes were used to assess repertoire richness. OLGA was used to compute generation probabilities for all TCRbeta clonotypes that the gDNA method yielded from a handful of donors. TCRdb took over this immuneACCESS table, retaining in-frame rearrangements with V and J assigned. Such tables are incomplete; in checked studies, under half of the missing clones stem from an unresolved V gene, and the remainder is unexplained. The DNA was the basis for D and trimming; V, J and clone size are from that table. The sample records about 1.5 million clones, approximately 98% of which are singletons. The ten largest make up roughly 0.42% of the sample.

General conclusions and limits of the study: Compared with non-shared clonotypes, clonotypes shared by all four sorted-subset donors had higher generation probabilities. The small number of donors limited the genetic and exposure-history diversity represented. Sampling was limited to blood, and TCR repertoires in tissue likely differ from TCR repertoires in blood. Rarefaction of sorted-subset datasets indicated incomplete sequencing despite the large sequencing depth. Across a few donors, approximately 4.6% of naive CD4, roughly 3.5% of naive CD8, roughly 2.3% of memory CD4, and 0.4% of memory CD8 clonotypes were shared. Larger estimated clonotype richness was generally found for naive subsets than for memory subsets. Pairwise subsampling indicated that sequencing depth was expected to affect the degree of clonotype sharing among donors.

Sample: naive CD4+ T cells sorted from blood. In the paper's terms, the cell subset or site label means: CD45RA+ positively selected. This TCR derives from a young man in good health. The V and J segments used are TRBV18 and TRBJ2-7; TRBD2 is perhaps the D gene, given 5 matching bases. The CDR3: CASSPLTGSREQYF. The nucleotides read TGTGCCAGCTCACCACTGACGGGGAGTCGCGAGCAGTACTTC. Here the CDR3 is joined to the reference TRBV18 and TRBJ2-7 genes, and the full variable domain is: NAGVMQNPRHLVRRRGQEARLRCSPMKGHSHVYWYRQLPEEGLKFMVYLQKENIIDESGMPKERFSAEFPKEGPSILRIQQVVRGDSAAYFCASSPLTGSREQYFGPGTRLTVT.